The 17 T cell receptor beta chains below were found in one sample sequenced in a study of prognosis after radiotherapy for stage I lung cancer. TCR beta CDR3 was amplified from genomic DNA by two-round multiplex PCR. Round-one PCR had primers specific to each TRBV and TRBJ gene. MiXCR, run by TCRdb on the multiplex PCR reads, gives a single entry per CDR3 protein. The sample yields tens of thousands of distinct CDR3 sequences, approximately 26% seen once. This specimen consisted of PBMCs, obtained before or after stereotactic body radiation therapy (not recorded which). All receptors come from a donor of 50 years or more with non-small cell lung cancer.

A note on this clonotype: This may come from a read error, since a much larger clone is one base off. V usage is TRBV18 and J usage is TRBJ2-2; a possible D gene is TRBD1 (6 bases). The CDR3 spans 18 residues. CDR1 and CDR2 (germline): KGHSH, LQKENI. V shed 4 bases and J shed 7 bases, with 25 bases lying between them. The CDR3 sequence is CASSRVKSGHRGIGELFF. CDR3 DNA sequence: TGTGCCAGCTCACGGGTGAAATCGGGACACCGCGGCATCGGGGAGCTGTTTTTT.

This clonotype was seen more than once but under ten times. This clone may be a read error of a much larger clone one base away. The CDR3 carries no conserved terminal phenylalanine or tryptophan, so it likely arises from a read error. This CDR3 is CASRRGANYGYTS. CDR3 coding DNA: TGTGCCAGTCGTAGAGGGGCTAACTATGGCTACACCTCC. The chain combines TRBV19 with TRBJ1-2, with D perhaps TRBD1 (5 bases). Trimming stripped 8 bases from V and 0 bases from J, with 10 bases between. This CDR3 has 13 amino acids. Germline V CDR1 and CDR2: LNHDA, SQIVND (reference sequence).

This clonotype was observed at least ten times. This chain links TRBV2 with TRBJ2-1, with 7 positions matching TRBD2. There are 13 residues in the CDR3. V was pared by 6 bases and J by 9 bases, with 8 bases of the junction left unmatched. In germline, CDR1 is SNHLY, CDR2 FYNNEI. DNA of the CDR3: TGTGCCAGCAGCCTAGCACTAGCGTTTGAGCAGTTCTTC. Its translation is CASSLALAFEQFF.

This clonotype was found many times. V is TRBV7-2 and J is TRBJ2-1; D is uncertain. The CDR3 is 14 amino acids. The V gene's germline CDR1 is SGHTA and CDR2 FQGNSA. Trimming pared 1 base from V and 9 bases from J, leaving 13 bases between. In nucleotides, the CDR3 is TGTGCCAGCAGCTTAGGGATGACTCGTTCTGAGCAGTTCTTC. It specifies CASSLGMTRSEQFF.

This clonotype was counted ten times or more. The chain couples TRBV11-2 to TRBJ1-2; D uncertain. This CDR3 is built from 14 residues. V was shortened by 0 bases and J by 4 bases, with 9 bases between the two germline ends. Germline V gene sequence: CDR1 SGHAT, CDR2 FQNNGV. The CDR3 coding sequence is TGTGCCAGCAGCTTAGATGGGGTGAGCTATGGCTACACCTTC. Protein: CASSLDGVSYGYTF.

This clonotype has ten or more counts. V is TRBV7-9 and J is TRBJ1-4, with 7 nucleotides matching TRBD1. The CDR3 consists of 17 residues. Trimming removed 4 bases from V and 0 bases from J; junction bases left unmatched: 8. Germline V gives CDR1 SEHNR, CDR2 FQNEAQ (reference sequence). In DNA, the CDR3 is TGTGCCAGCAGCTCGAATACAGGGGCTACAACTAATGAAAAACTGTTTTTT. As protein: CASSSNTGATTNEKLFF.

In regard to this clonotype: The junction does not match germline at one end; this may be a read error. This chain connects TRBV28 to TRBJ2-1; 10 nucleotides align to TRBD2. CDR1 and CDR2 (germline): MDHEN, SYDVKM. This CDR3 region has 17 residues. The DNA of the CDR3 is TGTGCCAGCAGTCCCCCCATTCTAGCGGGAGATAACAAAGAGCAGTTCTTC. Amino acid sequence: CASSPPILAGDNKEQFF.

This clonotype has ten or more counts. The V and J genes are TRBV5-1 and TRBJ1-1; 8 bases fit TRBD1. V shed 0 bases and J 5 bases; nucleotides not matched to a gene: 6. Germline V gene data show CDR1 as SGHRS and CDR2 as YFSETQ. The CDR3 has 15 residues. Here the CDR3 DNA reads TGCGCCAGCAGCTTGGCCGACAGGGGTACAACTGAAGCTTTCTTT. Its translation is CASSLADRGTTEAFF.

At least ten counts were recorded for this clonotype. The chain uses TRBV2 and TRBJ1-2; D unresolved. The CDR3 has 15 residues. Germline values: CDR1 SNHLY, CDR2 FYNNEI. The ends were cut back, 4 bases at V and 1 base at J, with 13 bases in the middle. Here the CDR3 DNA reads TGTGCCAGCAGTGCCCCGAGCTCCGGTAACTATGGCTACACCTTC. Translation: CASSAPSSGNYGYTF.

This clonotype was observed at least ten times. This chain links TRBV7-2 with TRBJ2-5; tentatively, D is TRBD1 or TRBD2 (5 bases each). Germline CDR1 SGHTA, CDR2 FQGNSA. This CDR3 contains 14 residues. V lost 5 bases, J lost 4 bases, and 14 bases lay in between. DNA for the CDR3: TGTGCCAGCAGCCTGGGACGGGACGGAGAGACCCAGTACTTC. Its translation is CASSLGRDGETQYF.

The chain combines TRBV7-2 with TRBJ1-1, with D perhaps matching TRBD1 (5 bases). The CDR3 length is 18 residues. V was shortened by 5 bases and J by 5 bases, with 27 bases between the two germline ends. Germline V CDR1 and CDR2: SGHTA, FQGNSA. The CDR3 reads CASSPREPQVLTRTEAFF. DNA for the CDR3: TGTGCCAGCAGCCCCCGAGAGCCACAGGTCTTAACGCGTACTGAAGCTTTCTTT.

This clonotype showed up many times. V is TRBV6-1 and J is TRBJ1-5; no clear D gene. Trimming cost V 5 bases and J 0 bases, with 17 bases left between them. Germline V CDR1 and CDR2: MNHNS, SASEGT. This CDR3 is 17 amino acids long. DNA of the CDR3: TGTGCCAGCAGTCCTTCTCGCCAGGCTTATAGCAATCAGCCCCAGCATTTT. This gives the protein CASSPSRQAYSNQPQHF.

This clonotype was observed many times. This chain joins TRBV20-1 and TRBJ1-1; D unresolved. Germline loops: CDR1 DFQATT, CDR2 SNEGSKA (reference sequence). Trimming took off 0 bases at V and 3 bases at J, with 5 bases between the two ends. CDR3 length: 12 residues. CDR3 DNA: TGCAGTGCTAGAGAAGGGTACACTGAAGCTTTCTTT. As protein: CSAREGYTEAFF.

This clonotype was observed many times. The chain recombines TRBV6-4 with TRBJ1-1; D call uncertain. Germline CDR1 MRHNA, CDR2 SNTAGT. Trimming pared 4 bases from V and 11 bases from J, leaving 11 bases between. This CDR3 spans 11 amino acids. The CDR3 loop is CASSAVPSAFF. Here the CDR3 DNA reads TGTGCCAGCAGTGCGGTCCCGAGTGCTTTCTTT.

At least ten counts were recorded for this clonotype. The genes are TRBV18 and TRBJ2-5, with no clear D. The CDR3 runs to 13 residues. V was clipped by 3 bases and J by 2 bases, with 7 bases between them. Germline V CDR1 and CDR2: KGHSH, LQKENI. The CDR3 loop reads CASSPMEQETQYF. CDR3 nucleotides: TGTGCCAGCTCACCGATGGAACAAGAGACCCAGTACTTC.

This clonotype occurred many times. V gene TRBV15 combines with J gene TRBJ1-6, with D possibly TRBD1 on 6 matching bases. This CDR3 contains 16 residues. Germline V gene sequence: CDR1 LNHNV, CDR2 YYDKDF (reference sequence). V was cut by 3 bases and J by 5 bases, with 14 bases left in between. This CDR3 is CATSRKQGIDNSPLHF. For the CDR3, the DNA is TGTGCCACCAGCAGGAAACAGGGTATCGATAATTCACCCCTCCACTTT.

The chain has TRBV11-3 and TRBJ2-2; the D gene is possibly TRBD1 (5 bases). Germline V CDR1 and CDR2: SGHNT, YENEEA. V lost 5 bases and J 7 bases, leaving 11 bases between the germline ends. The CDR3 is 13 amino acids. DNA for the CDR3: TGTGCCAGCAGCACAGGACGCGGCGGGGAGCTGTTTTTT. Translated: CASSTGRGGELFF.